This is a list of T cell receptor beta chains from one sample in a study of cytomegalovirus exposure and HLA in healthy donors. TCRdb's copy holds only in-frame clones and misses some; the assay was immunoSEQ multiplex PCR. The sample carries 100,000 or so clones, around 80% recorded once. Sequenced input: PBMCs. All receptors come from a man between 18 and 29 years old in good health and CMV-seronegative. The CDR3 runs from the conserved cysteine through the conserved F or W. A D gene is named only where the DNA matches it firmly. Size is stated for part of the rows, as once, few or many counts, or as a class when the clone is expanded.

d_gene: .; v_gene: TRBV5-1; abundance: .; j_gene: TRBJ1-2; CDR3nt: TGCGCCAGCAGCACCGGGGTATACTATGGCTACACCTTC; CDR3aa: CASSTGVYYGYTF
d_gene: .; v_gene: TRBV18; abundance: .; j_gene: TRBJ1-3; CDR3nt: TGTGCCAGCTCACAATCGACAGGTGACTCTGGAAACACCATATATTTT; CDR3aa: CASSQSTGDSGNTIYF
d_gene: .; v_gene: TRBV6-1; abundance: .; j_gene: TRBJ1-2; CDR3nt: TGTGCCAGCAGTGATCCTATAGTCACCTTC; CDR3aa: CASSDPIVTF
d_gene: TRBD1; v_gene: TRBV4-1; abundance: .; j_gene: TRBJ1-4; CDR3nt: TGCGCCAGCAGCCAAGCGGGACAGCTTAATGAAAAACTGTTTTTT; CDR3aa: CASSQAGQLNEKLFF
d_gene: .; v_gene: TRBV18; abundance: .; j_gene: TRBJ1-1; CDR3nt: TGTGCCAGCTCACCACAGGAGGACAGGAACACTGAAGCTTTCTTT; CDR3aa: CASSPQEDRNTEAFF
d_gene: TRBD2; v_gene: TRBV7-8; abundance: .; j_gene: TRBJ2-3; CDR3nt: TGTGCCAGCCGCCTTATCCTAGCGGGGGGTCCAGATACGCAGTATTTT; CDR3aa: CASRLILAGGPDTQYF
d_gene: TRBD1; v_gene: TRBV7-9; abundance: .; j_gene: TRBJ1-4; CDR3nt: TGTGCCAGCAGGTTAACAGGGGATCCGGGAGGGGAAAAACTGTTTTTT; CDR3aa: CASRLTGDPGGEKLFF
d_gene: TRBD1; v_gene: TRBV5-4; abundance: few; j_gene: TRBJ1-1; CDR3nt: TGTGCCAGCAGCTTGGACAGGGGCACCCGTGAAGCTTTCTTT; CDR3aa: CASSLDRGTREAFF
d_gene: .; v_gene: TRBV7-9; abundance: .; j_gene: TRBJ1-2; CDR3nt: TGTTCCAGCAGCTTAGGTGTTTCCAGGCCCTATGGCTACACCTTC; CDR3aa: CSSSLGVSRPYGYTF
d_gene: TRBD2; v_gene: TRBV7-9; abundance: .; j_gene: TRBJ2-1; CDR3nt: TGTGCCAGCAGCCCCCGGACTAGCGGGGGCTACAATGAGCAGTTCTTC; CDR3aa: CASSPRTSGGYNEQFF
d_gene: .; v_gene: TRBV10-1; abundance: .; j_gene: TRBJ1-1; CDR3nt: TGCGCCAGCAGTGAGTCGGTACGGACTGAAGCTTTCTTT; CDR3aa: CASSESVRTEAFF
d_gene: .; v_gene: TRBV12-5; abundance: few; j_gene: TRBJ1-1; CDR3nt: TGTGCTAGTGGTTTACTTCCGGACACTGAAGCTTTCTTT; CDR3aa: CASGLLPDTEAFF
d_gene: TRBD2; v_gene: TRBV7-8; abundance: few; j_gene: TRBJ2-3; CDR3nt: TGTGCCAGCAGCTTACAAAGCGGGGGGGGCACAGATACGCAGTATTTT; CDR3aa: CASSLQSGGGTDTQYF
d_gene: .; v_gene: TRBV7-6; abundance: few; j_gene: TRBJ1-4; CDR3nt: TGTGCCAGCAGCTTACACGGGGAGGGAAAACTGTTTTTT; CDR3aa: CASSLHGEGKLFF
d_gene: .; v_gene: TRBV5-6; abundance: .; j_gene: TRBJ1-1; CDR3nt: TGTGCCAGCACTACCTATTGGGGCGGAAACACTGAAGCTTTCTTT; CDR3aa: CASTTYWGGNTEAFF
d_gene: .; v_gene: TRBV6-1; abundance: few; j_gene: TRBJ2-6; CDR3nt: TGTGCCAGCAGTGAAGAGGGAGGGGGTGGGGCCAACGTCCTGACTTTC; CDR3aa: CASSEEGGGGANVLTF
d_gene: TRBD1; v_gene: TRBV2; abundance: .; j_gene: TRBJ2-7; CDR3nt: TGTGCCAGCAGTGAAAAGACAGGGCCCTACGAGCAGTACTTC; CDR3aa: CASSEKTGPYEQYF
d_gene: TRBD1; v_gene: TRBV11-2; abundance: .; j_gene: TRBJ2-7; CDR3nt: TGTGCCAGCAGCTTGGCCGGGACAGGGACCTACGAGCAGTACTTC; CDR3aa: CASSLAGTGTYEQYF
d_gene: TRBD2; v_gene: TRBV4-2; abundance: .; j_gene: TRBJ2-7; CDR3nt: TGTGCCAGCAGCCAAGAGGGGACTAGCGGGGTCTACGAGCAGTACTTC; CDR3aa: CASSQEGTSGVYEQYF